This TCR beta chain was sequenced for a study of blood T cell repertoires in COVID-19. Background on the study: Italy, Spain and the United States were the sources of the convalescent and acute COVID-19 samples. PBMCs, B-cell-depleted T cells, or T cells provided the cDNA or gDNA that made up the material.

In the source study's methods: Reference gene primer amplification gave estimated nucleated cell counts. TCRdb's copy holds only in-frame clones and misses some; the assay was immunoSEQ multiplex PCR. V and J calls and clone size come straight from that table; D and trimming were deduced from the DNA. The sample yields 110,000 or so clones, around 88% seen once. The CDR3 is 16 residues long. The junction had 6 bases not matched to a gene; V was cut back by 2 bases and J by 7 bases. The germline CDR1 and CDR2 sequences are KGHSH and LQKENI. The sample was peripheral blood. This TCR came from a human donor with acute or convalescent COVID-19. The donor label of this sample is uncertain. J is TRBJ1-6 and V is TRBV18, with 9 bases fitting TRBD1. The CDR3 loop is CASSPTMGQGNSPLHF. The CDR3 DNA sequence: TGTGCCAGCTCACCAACCATGGGACAGGGAAATTCACCCCTCCACTTT.